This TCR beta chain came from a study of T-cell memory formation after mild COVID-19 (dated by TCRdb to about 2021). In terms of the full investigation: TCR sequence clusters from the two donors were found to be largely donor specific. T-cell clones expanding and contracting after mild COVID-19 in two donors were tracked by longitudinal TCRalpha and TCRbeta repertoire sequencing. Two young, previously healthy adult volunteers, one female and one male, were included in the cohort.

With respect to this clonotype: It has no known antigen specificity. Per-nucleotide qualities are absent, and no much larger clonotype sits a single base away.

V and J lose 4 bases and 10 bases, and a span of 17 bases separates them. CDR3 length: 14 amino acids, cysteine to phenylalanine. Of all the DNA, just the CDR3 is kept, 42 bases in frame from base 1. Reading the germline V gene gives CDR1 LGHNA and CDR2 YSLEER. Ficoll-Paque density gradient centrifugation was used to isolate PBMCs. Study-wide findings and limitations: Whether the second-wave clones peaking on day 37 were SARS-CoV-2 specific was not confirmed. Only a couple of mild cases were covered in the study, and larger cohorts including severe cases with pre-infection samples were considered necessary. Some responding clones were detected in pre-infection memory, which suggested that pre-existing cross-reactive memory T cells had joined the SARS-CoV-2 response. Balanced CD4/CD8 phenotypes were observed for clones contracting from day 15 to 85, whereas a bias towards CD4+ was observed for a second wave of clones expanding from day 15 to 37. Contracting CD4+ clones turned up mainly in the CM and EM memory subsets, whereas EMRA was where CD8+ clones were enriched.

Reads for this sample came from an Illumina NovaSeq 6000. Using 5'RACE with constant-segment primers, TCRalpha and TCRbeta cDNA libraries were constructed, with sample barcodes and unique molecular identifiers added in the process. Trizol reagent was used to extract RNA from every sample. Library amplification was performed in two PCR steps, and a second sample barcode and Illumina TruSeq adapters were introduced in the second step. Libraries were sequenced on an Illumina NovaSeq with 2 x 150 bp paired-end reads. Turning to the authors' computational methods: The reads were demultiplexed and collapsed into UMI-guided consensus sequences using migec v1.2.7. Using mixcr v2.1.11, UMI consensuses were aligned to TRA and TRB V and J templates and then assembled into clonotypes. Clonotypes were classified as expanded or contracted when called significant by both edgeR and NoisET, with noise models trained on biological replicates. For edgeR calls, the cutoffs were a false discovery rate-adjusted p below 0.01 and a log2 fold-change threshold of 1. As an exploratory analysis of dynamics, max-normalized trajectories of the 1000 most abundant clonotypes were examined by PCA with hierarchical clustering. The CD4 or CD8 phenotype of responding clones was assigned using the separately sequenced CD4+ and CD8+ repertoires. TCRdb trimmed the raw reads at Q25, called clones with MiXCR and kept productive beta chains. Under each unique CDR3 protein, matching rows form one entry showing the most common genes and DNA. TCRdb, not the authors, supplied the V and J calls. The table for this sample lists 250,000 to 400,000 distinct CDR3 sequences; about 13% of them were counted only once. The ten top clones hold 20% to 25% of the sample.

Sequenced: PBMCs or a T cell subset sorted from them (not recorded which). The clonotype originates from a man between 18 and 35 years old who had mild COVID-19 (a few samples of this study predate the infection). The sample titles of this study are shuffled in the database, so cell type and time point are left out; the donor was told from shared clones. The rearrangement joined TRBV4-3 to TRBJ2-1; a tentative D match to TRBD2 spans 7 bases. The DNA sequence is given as TGCGCCAGCAGCCTGCTTAGGGGGGGGAGGGAGCAGTTCTTC. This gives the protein CASSLLRGGREQFF.